This is a list of T cell receptor beta chains from one sample in a study of vaccination and CD4 T cells after COVID-19. One entry per CDR3 protein, called by TCRdb with MiXCR from the PCR reads. The repertoire has about 20,000 distinct CDR3 sequences, 52% of them found once; the top ten carry over 7%. For these TCRs, the target antigens are not known. Material: CD4+ T cells from blood, cultured in vitro. Receptors were obtained from a human donor who had recovered from COVID-19. The CDR3 runs from the conserved cysteine through the conserved F or W. D genes are given only for firm matches. Where a row states a size, it is once, few, many or the class of an expanded clone; other rows omit it.

d_gene	v_gene	j_gene	abundance	CDR3nt	CDR3aa
TRBD1	TRBV20-1	TRBJ2-3	-	TGCAGTGCTAGAGGAGGGGGCTCCACAGATACGCAGTATTTT	CSARGGGSTDTQYF
-	TRBV11-2	TRBJ2-2	-	TGTGCCAGCAGCCTAACAATCGGCCCCGGGGAGCTGTTTTTT	CASSLTIGPGELFF
-	TRBV30	TRBJ1-2	-	TGTGCCTGGAGTTTAGGGGTTAACTATGGCTACACCTTC	CAWSLGVNYGYTF
-	TRBV6-1	TRBJ1-1	-	TGTGCCAGCAGTGAAGTTAGGGGATCGGCAGCTTTCTTT	CASSEVRGSAAFF
-	TRBV4-1	TRBJ2-4	-	TGCGCCAGCAGCTCCTTTTGGGAGAGGGGGACCAAAAACATTCAGTACTTC	CASSSFWERGTKNIQYF
-	TRBV7-3	TRBJ2-3	-	TGTGCCAGCAGCTTAGCGGGAAAGGGGGATACGCAGTATTTT	CASSLAGKGDTQYF
-	TRBV20-1	TRBJ2-5	-	TGCAGTGCCCCTGAGGGGGGGGGGCAAGAGACCCAGTACTTC	CSAPEGGGQETQYF
TRBD2	TRBV6-1	TRBJ2-5	few	TGTGCCAGCTCCGCGGGGGGAGAGACCCAGTACTTC	CASSAGGETQYF
TRBD1	TRBV4-1	TRBJ2-2	few	TGCGCCAGCAGCCAGACAGGGGCGAACACCGGGGAGCTGTTTTTT	CASSQTGANTGELFF
-	TRBV20-1	TRBJ2-3	-	TGCAGTGCTAGAGATCGGATAGTGGGGACAGATACGCAGTATTTT	CSARDRIVGTDTQYF
-	TRBV6-2/TRBV6-3	TRBJ1-1	-	TGTGCCAGCAGTTATGAGAGGAACACTGAAGCTTTCTTT	CASSYERNTEAFF
TRBD1	TRBV25-1	TRBJ1-2	-	TGTGCCAGCAGTGAATACGGTAGTGGGACAGGGAATGGCTACACCTTC	CASSEYGSGTGNGYTF
-	TRBV19	TRBJ1-5	-	TGTGCCAGTAGTGTGGGTCCTTGGTCTGGTCAGCCCCAGCATTTT	CASSVGPWSGQPQHF
-	TRBV7-8	TRBJ1-5	-	TGTGCCAGCAGCTTAGATGGGTACCAGCCCCAGCATTTT	CASSLDGYQPQHF
TRBD2	TRBV27	TRBJ2-1	-	TGTGCCAGCAGCTCTCCGGGACTAGGTTCGAGTGAGCAGTTCTTC	CASSSPGLGSSEQFF
-	TRBV27	TRBJ2-1	-	TGTGCCAGCAGTTTAGATGGGGGAGGCAACGACAATGAGCAGTTCTTC	CASSLDGGGNDNEQFF
-	TRBV6-1	TRBJ2-5	-	TGTGCCAGCAGTACCCGGGAGACCCAGTACTTC	CASSTRETQYF